The entry below gives a single TCR beta chain sequence along with its context. The protocol was immunoSEQ multiplex PCR, while the TCRdb copy is restricted to in-frame clones and leaves out a portion. The sample yields 20,000 to 25,000 clones, approximately 87% seen once. Germline V gene data show CDR1 as SGHTS and CDR2 as YDEGEE. V was trimmed by 0 bases and J by 4 bases, leaving 2 bases between them. There are 11 residues in the CDR3. This entry comes from a study of T cells in localized non-small cell lung cancer. The sequence came from a man aged 40-75 years with stage II squamous cell lung carcinoma. The chain couples TRBV5-8 to TRBJ2-7; D remains ambiguous. The specimen comprised PBMCs, sampled before any cancer treatment. The CDR3 loop is CASSLGYEQYF. The CDR3 DNA sequence: TGTGCCAGCAGCTTGGGGTACGAGCAGTACTTC.